This T cell receptor delta chain was sequenced for a study of gammadelta T cells in human blood. This clone has just one count. V dropped 0 bases and J dropped 4 bases, with 3 bases sitting between them. The CDR3 runs 14 residues. In germline, CDR1 is GEAIGNYY, CDR2 EKD. TCRdb reprocessed the RT-PCR reads through CATT. Of 510 or so delta-chain clones in the sample, over 25% are singletons; the top ten hold roughly 32%. This clonotype was sampled from a human donor. J is TRDJ3 and V is TRDV2; D gene unclear. Sequenced sample: Vgamma9Vdelta2 gamma-delta T cells from adult blood. The CDR3 region has the DNA TGTGCCTGTGACACCGTATGGGACACCCGACAGATGTTTTTC. It specifies CACDTVWDTRQMFF.